These 11 T cell receptor beta chains were all obtained from the same sample, sequenced in a study of T cell changes during pregnancy in multiple sclerosis. Assay used: immunoSEQ multiplex PCR; TCRdb lists only in-frame clones, some missing. The table records approximately 48,000 clones, more than 85% of them present only once. The sample in question was CD8+ T cells from peripheral blood mononuclear cells, obtained after pregnancy. Source of these receptors: a female donor with multiple sclerosis, enrolled in a pregnancy study.

The chain joins TRBV25-1 to TRBJ2-1; tentative D call: TRBD2 (7 bases). Trimming cost V 8 bases and J 5 bases, with 22 bases left between them. The CDR3 loop spans 16 amino acids. The germline CDR1 and CDR2 sequences are MGHDK and SYGVNS. The CDR3 here is CASQNRGGGRNNEQFF. The CDR3 DNA reads as TGTGCCAGCCAAAACCGGGGAGGGGGACGAAACAATGAGCAGTTCTTC.

As DNA, the CDR3 is TGTGCCAGCCGTACTCCCGGGTCCAACTATGGCTACACCTTC. Protein: CASRTPGSNYGYTF. V gene TRBV25-1 combines with J gene TRBJ1-2; D uncertain. Germline CDR1 and CDR2: MGHDK and SYGVNS. The CDR3 sequence is 14 residues long. Trimming removed 8 bases from V and 2 bases from J, with 15 bases in between.

CDR3 in amino acids: CASSFSGTNEKLFF. The CDR3 DNA reads TGTGCCAGCAGTTTTTCGGGAACTAATGAAAAACTGTTTTTT. The J gene is TRBJ1-4, the V gene TRBV27; no reliable D call. The germline V gene encodes CDR1 MNHEY and CDR2 SMNVEV (reference sequence). V lost 3 bases and J lost 1, with 6 bases in between. This CDR3 is 14 amino acids long.

The chain recombines TRBV15 with TRBJ2-1; a possible D gene is TRBD2 (5 bases). This CDR3 region has 16 residues. The germline V and J ends were trimmed by 5 bases and 3 bases, with 17 bases remaining between them. The germline V gene has CDR1 LNHNV and CDR2 YYDKDF (reference sequence). The CDR3 protein is CATSGTRDDLYNEQFF. CDR3 coding DNA: TGTGCCACCAGCGGCACTAGAGACGACCTCTACAATGAGCAGTTCTTC.

This chain joins TRBV7-9 and TRBJ1-1; possible D gene TRBD1, 5 bases. The CDR3 length is 15 residues. Trimming shortened V by 5 bases and J by 7 bases, and 20 bases separated the two germline ends. Germline V gene data show CDR1 as SEHNR and CDR2 as FQNEAQ (reference sequence). CDR3 residues: CASSPKEGFQLEAFF. The DNA for the CDR3 is TGTGCCAGCAGCCCCAAGGAGGGGTTCCAGCTTGAAGCTTTCTTT.

The rearrangement links TRBV7-6 to TRBJ2-3; 7 bases match TRBD2. The V gene end was trimmed by 5 bases and the J gene end by 0 bases; junction bases not matched to a gene: 8. The CDR3 totals 16 residues. The germline V gene has CDR1 SGHVS and CDR2 FNYEAQ. Here the CDR3 DNA reads TGTGCCAGCAGCATACCTAGCGGAACTAGCACAGATACGCAGTATTTT. This encodes CASSIPSGTSTDTQYF.

The chain links TRBV6-1 to TRBJ2-1, with TRBD1 matching 9 bases. This CDR3 has 14 residues. Germline CDR1 and CDR2: MNHNS and SASEGT. Trimming cost V 7 bases and J 6 bases; bases outside gene matches: 7. CDR3 sequence (DNA): TGTGCCAGCAATACGGGACAGGGAGTCAATGAGCAGTTCTTC. Translation gives CASNTGQGVNEQFF.

This clone appeared a single time. CDR3 nucleotides: TGCAGCCAGGGGGGCACTGAAGCTTTCTTT. Translated: CSQGGTEAFF. V gene TRBV20-1 combines with J gene TRBJ1-1; 7 positions match TRBD1. This CDR3 is built from 10 residues. The germline V gene has CDR1 DFQATT and CDR2 SNEGSKA (reference sequence).

V and J are TRBV5-1 and TRBJ1-1, with TRBD1 matching 10 bases. The germline V gene has CDR1 SGHRS and CDR2 YFSETQ. J lost 3 bases, V lost 0 bases, and 2 bases had no gene match. The CDR3 is 15 residues long. The CDR3, as DNA: TGCGCCAGCAGCTTGGACGGACAGGGGGACACTGAAGCTTTCTTT. Translation gives CASSLDGQGDTEAFF.

The CDR3 spells CASSVDSTGGTEAFF. Here the CDR3 DNA reads TGTGCCAGCAGTGTCGACTCGACAGGGGGGACTGAAGCTTTCTTT. The chain combines TRBV6-4 with TRBJ1-1; 9 nucleotides line up with TRBD1. Germline-derived CDR1 and CDR2 are MRHNA and SNTAGT. Trimming cost V 4 bases and J 5 bases; bases outside gene matches: 8. CDR3 length equals 15 residues.

This clone was detected only once. The chain combines TRBV19 with TRBJ1-1; D remains unclear. V shed 2 bases and J shed 0 bases, with 7 bases lying between them. The germline CDR1 and CDR2 sequences are LNHDA and SQIVND (reference sequence). The CDR3 runs 14 residues. CDR3 region: CASSIWHMNTEAFF. In nucleotides, the CDR3 is TGTGCCAGTAGTATATGGCATATGAACACTGAAGCTTTCTTT.